These T cell receptor beta chains were read from a single sample in a study of post-analysis software for immune sequencing data. TCRdb itself ran the PCR reads through MiXCR, one entry per CDR3 protein. The top ten hold approximately 4.4% of the sample, which has about 770,000 distinct CDR3 sequences, approximately 44% seen once. Material for sequencing was blood. These receptors were taken from a girl between 10 and 17 years old with multiple sclerosis. The CDR3 runs from the conserved cysteine through the conserved F or W. The order of the fields is D gene, clone size, V gene, J gene, CDR3 protein, CDR3 DNA. A D gene is named only where the DNA matches it firmly. Rows give clone size only sometimes, using once, few, many, or a class for an expanded clone.

D: .; size: .; V: TRBV6-6; J: TRBJ2-7; CDR3: CACSYKGGQYEQYF; DNA: TGTGCCTGCAGTTACAAGGGGGGCCAGTACGAGCAGTACTTC
D: .; size: .; V: TRBV7-9; J: TRBJ2-5; CDR3: CASSLGMGAEETQYF; DNA: TGTGCCAGCAGCTTAGGGATGGGGGCAGAAGAGACCCAGTACTTC
D: TRBD2; size: .; V: TRBV5-1; J: TRBJ2-5; CDR3: CAGSLDSGRAHETQYF; DNA: TGCGCCGGCAGCTTGGATAGCGGGAGGGCCCATGAGACCCAGTACTTC
D: TRBD1; size: once; V: TRBV25-1; J: TRBJ1-5; CDR3: CASRTGCDQPQHF; DNA: TGTGCCAGCAGGACAGGGTGCGATCAGCCCCAGCATTTT
D: .; size: .; V: TRBV29-1; J: TRBJ2-1; CDR3: CSVERLSGHDGEQFF; DNA: TGCAGCGTTGAACGCCTCAGCGGGCATGATGGTGAGCAGTTCTTC
D: TRBD2; size: .; V: TRBV29-1; J: TRBJ2-3; CDR3: CSVLGTSGRSPDTQYF; DNA: TGCAGCGTCCTCGGGACTAGCGGGAGATCGCCAGATACGCAGTATTTT
D: .; size: few; V: TRBV7-2; J: TRBJ2-7; CDR3: CASSLIFREQYF; DNA: TGTGCCAGCAGCTTAATCTTTCGTGAGCAGTACTTC
D: .; size: .; V: TRBV5-1; J: TRBJ2-1; CDR3: CASSLNQLAATLYNEQFF; DNA: TGCGCCAGCAGCCTAAACCAATTAGCGGCTACCCTTTACAATGAGCAGTTCTTC
D: TRBD1; size: .; V: TRBV5-1; J: TRBJ1-5; CDR3: CASSPGQIFGSNQPQHF; DNA: TGCGCCAGCAGCCCGGGACAGATCTTTGGGAGCAATCAGCCCCAGCATTTT
D: .; size: few; V: TRBV28; J: TRBJ2-1; CDR3: CASSFETHNEQFF; DNA: TGTGCCAGCAGTTTTGAAACCCACAATGAGCAGTTCTTC
D: .; size: .; V: TRBV20-1; J: TRBJ2-3; CDR3: CSALAGGADTQYF; DNA: TGCAGTGCTCTAGCCGGAGGGGCAGATACGCAGTATTTT
D: TRBD1; size: .; V: TRBV4-3; J: TRBJ2-6; CDR3: CASSQDLGQGVSGANVLTF; DNA: TGCGCCAGCAGCCAAGATCTCGGGCAGGGGGTATCTGGGGCCAACGTCCTGACTTTC
D: TRBD1; size: .; V: TRBV7-9; J: TRBJ1-5; CDR3: CASSGGQGEFSNQPQHF; DNA: TGTGCCAGCAGCGGCGGACAGGGCGAATTTAGCAATCAGCCCCAGCATTTT
D: TRBD2; size: few; V: TRBV6-2/TRBV6-3; J: TRBJ2-1; CDR3: CASFRRGREGEQFF; DNA: TGTGCCAGCTTCAGACGCGGGAGGGAGGGTGAGCAGTTCTTC
D: TRBD2; size: few; V: TRBV25-1; J: TRBJ2-3; CDR3: CASSEYGGGRAADTQYF; DNA: TGTGCCAGCAGTGAATATGGCGGCGGGAGGGCCGCAGATACGCAGTATTTT
D: .; size: .; V: TRBV4-1; J: TRBJ2-5; CDR3: CASSQDGGTQETQYF; DNA: TGCGCCAGCAGCCAAGATGGGGGGACCCAAGAGACCCAGTACTTC
D: .; size: .; V: TRBV12-3/TRBV12-4; J: TRBJ2-1; CDR3: CASSFQGDEQFF; DNA: TGTGCCAGCAGTTTCCAGGGAGATGAGCAGTTCTTC
D: TRBD2; size: .; V: TRBV12-3/TRBV12-4; J: TRBJ2-1; CDR3: CASSFVSGNEQFF; DNA: TGTGCCAGCAGTTTCGTTAGCGGGAATGAGCAGTTCTTC
D: .; size: .; V: TRBV12-3/TRBV12-4; J: TRBJ2-3; CDR3: CASSLGPTPADTQYF; DNA: TGTGCCAGCAGTTTGGGACCCACCCCCGCAGATACGCAGTATTTT
D: .; size: .; V: TRBV2; J: TRBJ2-1; CDR3: CASSLRTGSEQFF; DNA: TGTGCCAGCAGTCTACGGACCGGGAGTGAGCAGTTCTTC
D: TRBD2; size: few; V: TRBV27; J: TRBJ2-7; CDR3: CASSRGLAVHSYEQYF; DNA: TGTGCCAGCAGTCGTGGACTAGCGGTACACTCCTACGAGCAGTACTTC
D: TRBD1; size: .; V: TRBV4-3; J: TRBJ2-5; CDR3: CASSQGQGAWETQYF; DNA: TGCGCCAGCAGCCAAGGACAGGGGGCATGGGAGACCCAGTACTTC
D: TRBD2; size: few; V: TRBV5-1; J: TRBJ2-3; CDR3: CASSYTGTSGRDTQYF; DNA: TGCGCCAGCAGCTATACCGGGACTAGCGGGAGAGATACGCAGTATTTT
D: .; size: few; V: TRBV10-3; J: TRBJ2-3; CDR3: CAISTGEADTQYF; DNA: TGTGCCATCAGTACCGGTGAGGCAGATACGCAGTATTTT
D: .; size: few; V: TRBV15; J: TRBJ2-5; CDR3: CATSRDPKETQYF; DNA: TGTGCCACCAGCAGAGATCCGAAAGAGACCCAGTACTTC
D: .; size: few; V: TRBV20-1; J: TRBJ2-5; CDR3: CSARASQETQYF; DNA: TGCAGTGCTCGGGCGTCCCAAGAGACCCAGTACTTC
D: .; size: few; V: TRBV6-6; J: TRBJ2-5; CDR3: CASSTLRGSGQETQYF; DNA: TGTGCCAGCAGTACCCTCCGGGGAAGCGGCCAAGAGACCCAGTACTTC
D: .; size: few; V: TRBV4-1; J: TRBJ1-5; CDR3: CASSQVMGDQPQHF; DNA: TGCGCCAGCAGCCAAGTGATGGGGGACCAGCCCCAGCATTTT
D: TRBD1; size: .; V: TRBV7-3; J: TRBJ2-3; CDR3: CASSLIPGQSTDTQYF; DNA: TGTGCCAGCAGCTTAATACCGGGACAGAGCACAGATACGCAGTATTTT
D: .; size: few; V: TRBV5-4; J: TRBJ2-2; CDR3: CASSAGRGGLRAGELFF; DNA: TGTGCCAGCAGCGCTGGGAGAGGGGGACTCCGGGCCGGGGAGCTGTTTTTT
D: .; size: once; V: TRBV29-1; J: TRBJ1-1; CDR3: CSVVRGIEAFF; DNA: TGCAGCGTTGTTCGGGGGATTGAAGCTTTCTTT
D: TRBD2; size: .; V: TRBV14; J: TRBJ2-7; CDR3: CASSQDVGTSGRLGTYEQYF; DNA: TGTGCCAGCAGCCAAGACGTCGGGACTAGCGGGAGGTTGGGCACCTACGAGCAGTACTTC
D: TRBD1; size: .; V: TRBV5-1; J: TRBJ1-1; CDR3: CASSLEQGHTEAFF; DNA: TGCGCCAGCAGCCTGGAACAGGGGCACACTGAAGCTTTCTTT
D: .; size: .; V: TRBV28; J: TRBJ1-2; CDR3: CASSLGERGAGGYTF; DNA: TGTGCCAGCAGTTTAGGGGAAAGGGGGGCAGGTGGCTACACCTTC
D: .; size: .; V: TRBV2; J: TRBJ2-4; CDR3: CASSEAHRVAKNIQYF; DNA: TGTGCTAGCAGTGAAGCGCACAGAGTGGCCAAAAACATTCAGTACTTC
D: TRBD2; size: few; V: TRBV11-2; J: TRBJ2-7; CDR3: CASSLVRLAGAYEQYF; DNA: TGTGCCAGCAGCTTAGTCAGGCTAGCGGGGGCCTACGAGCAGTACTTC
D: .; size: .; V: TRBV29-1; J: TRBJ1-4; CDR3: CSVDPGGEKLFF; DNA: TGCAGCGTTGATCCAGGTGGCGAAAAACTGTTTTTT
D: TRBD1; size: few; V: TRBV29-1; J: TRBJ1-5; CDR3: CSVEDTGGNQPQHF; DNA: TGCAGCGTTGAAGATACAGGGGGGAATCAGCCCCAGCATTTT
D: TRBD1; size: .; V: TRBV20-1; J: TRBJ2-5; CDR3: CSARVPGQGRETQYF; DNA: TGCAGTGCTAGAGTTCCAGGACAGGGGCGGGAGACCCAGTACTTC
D: TRBD1; size: .; V: TRBV27; J: TRBJ2-7; CDR3: CASTPIGTARYEQYF; DNA: TGTGCCAGCACCCCCATCGGGACAGCACGCTACGAGCAGTACTTC
D: .; size: few; V: TRBV12-3/TRBV12-4; J: TRBJ2-5; CDR3: CASSRVGKTQYF; DNA: TGTGCCAGCAGTCGGGTAGGGAAGACCCAGTACTTC
D: .; size: .; V: TRBV24-1; J: TRBJ2-1; CDR3: CATSDLRSGEYNEQFF; DNA: TGTGCCACCAGTGATTTGCGGTCCGGAGAATACAATGAGCAGTTCTTC
D: TRBD2; size: .; V: TRBV10-3; J: TRBJ2-7; CDR3: CAISISGLAGGVGYEQYF; DNA: TGTGCCATCAGTATTTCGGGGTTAGCGGGAGGCGTCGGTTACGAGCAGTACTTC
D: .; size: .; V: TRBV20-1; J: TRBJ2-7; CDR3: CSARKGSSYEQYF; DNA: TGCAGTGCTAGAAAGGGGAGCTCCTACGAGCAGTACTTC
D: TRBD2; size: .; V: TRBV20-1; J: TRBJ2-7; CDR3: CSARRLAGPSYEQYF; DNA: TGCAGTGCTAGACGGCTAGCGGGCCCCTCCTACGAGCAGTACTTC